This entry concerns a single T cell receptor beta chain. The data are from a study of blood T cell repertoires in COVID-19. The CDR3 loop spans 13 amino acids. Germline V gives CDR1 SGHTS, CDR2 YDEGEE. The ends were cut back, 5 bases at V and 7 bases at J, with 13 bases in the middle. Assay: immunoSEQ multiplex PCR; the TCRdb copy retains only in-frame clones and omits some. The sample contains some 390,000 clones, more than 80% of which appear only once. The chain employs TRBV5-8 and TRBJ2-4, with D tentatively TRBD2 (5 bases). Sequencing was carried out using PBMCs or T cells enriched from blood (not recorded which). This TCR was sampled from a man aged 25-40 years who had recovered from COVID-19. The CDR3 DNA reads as TGTGCCAGCAGTCGGGTAGGAGGCAACATTCAGTACTTC. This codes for CASSRVGGNIQYF. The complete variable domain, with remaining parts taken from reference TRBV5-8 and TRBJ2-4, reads EAGVTQSPTHLIKTRGQQATLRCSPISGHTSVYWYQQALGLGLQFLLWYDEGEERNRGNFPPRFSGRQFPNYSSELNVNALELEDSALYLCASSRVGGNIQYFGAGTRLSVL.